The next 15 T cell receptor beta chains were all read from a single sample in a study of vaccination and CD4 T cells after COVID-19. The Oncomine TCR Beta short-read assay was applied to DNA of cultured CD4+ T cells. MiXCR was run by TCRdb on the PCR reads, yielding one entry per CDR3 protein. The repertoire holds 11,000 to 15,000 distinct CDR3 sequences, with approximately 55% as singletons. Antigen specificity for these receptors is unknown. Treatment here: roughly ten-day PBMC culture with coronavirus spike peptide pools or control peptides (ViraFEST assay). The sequencing here drew on CD4+ T cells from blood, cultured in vitro, taken before SARS-CoV-2 vaccination. These receptors were collected from a human donor who had recovered from COVID-19.

The chain employs TRBV7-2 and TRBJ2-4; 8 positions agree with TRBD1. V lost 5 bases and J lost 0; bases outside the gene matches: 3. Germline V gives CDR1 SGHTA, CDR2 FQGNSA. There are 15 residues in the CDR3. CDR3 amino acids: CASSGQGLAKNIQYF. As DNA, the CDR3 is TGTGCCAGCAGCGGACAGGGTCTAGCCAAAAACATTCAGTACTTC.

The chain recombines TRBV20-1 with TRBJ2-1; no firm D call. CDR1 is DFQATT and CDR2 is SNEGSKA in the germline V gene (reference sequence). This CDR3 has 14 residues. Deletions cut 5 bases from V and 7 bases from J, with 18 bases between. The CDR3 protein is CSAPGSGSLNEQFF. Here the CDR3 DNA reads TGCAGTGCTCCGGGTTCGGGTTCCTTGAATGAGCAGTTCTTC.

This rearrangement joins TRBV20-1 to TRBJ1-2; a weak D match, TRBD1 (5 bases). The CDR3 spans 14 residues. Trimming left V 1 base short and J 13 bases short, with 22 bases between. CDR1 and CDR2 (germline): DFQATT, SNEGSKA (reference sequence). This chain's CDR3 is CSARALSGLSTCTF. The CDR3 DNA follows: TGCAGTGCTAGAGCGCTTTCAGGGCTCTCAACGTGCACCTTC.

The rearrangement joins TRBV30 to TRBJ1-1; possible D gene TRBD1, 5 bases. Trimming took off 2 bases at V and 1 base at J, with 14 bases between the two ends. The V gene's germline CDR1 is GTSNPN and CDR2 SVGIG (reference sequence). The CDR3 consists of 15 residues. For the CDR3, the DNA is TGTGCCTGGAGTCCCGGCAGGGTGACGAACACTGAAGCTTTCTTT. Protein: CAWSPGRVTNTEAFF.

The rearrangement links TRBV20-1 to TRBJ2-7, with 7 bases that match TRBD2. Germline V gene sequence: CDR1 DFQATT, CDR2 SNEGSKA (reference sequence). The CDR3 totals 13 residues. Trimming took 5 bases from V and 3 from J; bases not matched to a gene: 7. CDR3: CSAPSGGSYEQYF. In nucleotides, the CDR3 is TGCAGTGCTCCCTCTGGCGGGAGCTACGAGCAGTACTTC.

This chain connects TRBV14 to TRBJ1-1, with D possibly matching TRBD1 (5 bases). CDR1 SGHDN and CDR2 FVKESK come from the germline V gene. The CDR3 totals 15 residues. V shed 4 bases and J shed 4 bases, with 16 bases lying between them. In DNA form, the CDR3 reads TGTGCCAGCAGCCCAGACTTCCCGCAGGGCACTGAAGCTTTCTTT. It yields the protein CASSPDFPQGTEAFF.

This clonotype has only a few counts. V is TRBV30 and J is TRBJ2-1; 8 nucleotides align to TRBD2. The junction had 6 bases not matched to a gene; V was cut back by 4 bases and J by 7 bases. CDR3 length: 13 amino acids. Germline V gives CDR1 GTSNPN, CDR2 SVGIG (reference sequence). CDR3 sequence: CAWTGGRQNEQFF. CDR3 coding DNA: TGTGCCTGGACGGGCGGGAGGCAGAATGAGCAGTTCTTC.

In its sample, this clonotype was seen a few times. The CDR3 spells CASSMSRNTEAFF. CDR3 sequence (DNA): TGTGCCAGTAGTATGTCCAGGAACACTGAAGCTTTCTTT. The chain links TRBV19 to TRBJ1-1; D is unclear. The V end was cut by 3 bases, the J end by 1 base, with 6 bases between. Germline V gene lookup returns CDR1 LNHDA and CDR2 SQIVND (reference sequence). The CDR3 loop spans 13 amino acids.

The chain couples TRBV19 to TRBJ1-5; D unresolved. Germline CDR1 and CDR2: LNHDA and SQIVND (reference sequence). V lost 5 bases and J lost 1, with 6 bases in between. The CDR3 has 13 residues. The CDR3 is CASSRQSNQPQHF. The CDR3 DNA sequence: TGTGCCAGTAGTCGGCAGAGCAATCAGCCCCAGCATTTT.

The rearrangement links TRBV20-1 to TRBJ1-2; 9 bases agree with TRBD1. Germline trimming cut 1 base from V and 8 bases from J; bases unmatched to any gene: 8. Germline V gene sequence: CDR1 DFQATT, CDR2 SNEGSKA (reference sequence). This CDR3 is 14 amino acids long. The DNA for the CDR3 is TGCAGTGCTAGAGGAATGACAGGGGGATGGGGCTACACCTTC. Protein product: CSARGMTGGWGYTF.

The V call is TRBV20-1, the J call TRBJ1-5; 7 bases are a match to TRBD1. The CDR3 length is 14 residues. J lost 2 bases, V lost 6 bases, and 7 bases had no gene match. Germline values: CDR1 DFQATT, CDR2 SNEGSKA (reference sequence). DNA of the CDR3: TGCAGTGCCTCAAACAGGGGTGGCAATCAGCCCCAGCATTTT. It encodes CSASNRGGNQPQHF.

V usage is TRBV20-1 and J usage is TRBJ2-2; TRBD1 matches 7 bases. The CDR3 sequence is 14 residues long. The germline V gene has CDR1 DFQATT and CDR2 SNEGSKA (reference sequence). J was trimmed by 0 bases and V by 6 bases; bases with no gene match: 4. CDR3 in DNA: TGCAGTGCCCGGACAGGACCGAACACCGGGGAGCTGTTTTTT. Translated: CSARTGPNTGELFF.

The chain uses TRBV2 and TRBJ2-7; the match to TRBD2 covers 7 bases. Germline CDR1 is SNHLY and CDR2 is FYNNEI. The CDR3 extends over 15 amino acids. V trimming: 6 bases; J trimming: 2 bases; junction bases outside the gene matches: 10. CDR3 coding DNA: TGTGCCAGCAGATCGGCTAGCGGAGGAACCTACGAGCAGTACTTC. This sequence encodes CASRSASGGTYEQYF.

The chain couples TRBV21-1 to TRBJ2-7; the D call in the table, TRBD2, was not verified against the DNA. TRBV21-1 is a known pseudogene. The CDR3 has 17 residues. This CDR3 is CASSSPALAGVYYEQYF. CDR3 DNA: TGTGCCAGCAGCTCCCCGGCGCTAGCGGGAGTGTATTACGAGCAGTACTTC.

Only a few counts were recorded for this clonotype. This rearrangement joins TRBV20-1 to TRBJ2-1; D gene unclear. The CDR3 has 13 amino acids. Trimming removed 2 bases from V and 5 bases from J, with 10 bases in between. Germline V gene data show CDR1 as DFQATT and CDR2 as SNEGSKA (reference sequence). The CDR3, as DNA: TGCAGTGCTAGACAAGGTGGAAACAATGAGCAGTTCTTC. It codes for CSARQGGNNEQFF.